The 25 T cell receptor beta chains listed next were all sequenced from one sample in a study of regulatory T cells in long-lasting Graves disease. As for time point: newly diagnosed GD, antithyroid drugs for less than 3 months. PBMCs provided the RNA from which the TCR library was made. To make TCR beta libraries, researchers used iRepertoire HTBI primers and Arm-PCR of CDR3 regions. Each CDR3 protein gets one entry after TCRdb re-called the multiplex PCR reads with MiXCR. Among 380,000 or so distinct CDR3 sequences listed, around 15% were seen once. The same sample was also studied in work on T cells in Graves' hyperthyroidism and ophthalmopathy.

Specimen: peripheral blood mononuclear cells (PBMCs), collected at new diagnosis, from a patient treated with antithyroid drugs. These receptors all come from a woman younger than 35 with Graves disease.

Many counts were recorded for this clonotype. The chain couples TRBV10-3 to TRBJ2-3; D might be TRBD1 (6 bases). There are 14 residues in the CDR3. Between the trimmed V and J ends, which lost 4 bases and 4 bases, there was a span of 12 bases. Per germline, CDR1 ENHRY and CDR2 SYGVKD. The DNA of the CDR3 is TGTGCCATCAGTGGGGCAGGGGAAGCAGATACGCAGTATTTT. Translation gives CAISGAGEADTQYF.

Details on this clonotype: The junction departs from the called germline gene at one end, perhaps through a read error. This chain links TRBV4-1 with TRBJ2-1; the D is unclear. CDR1 and CDR2 (germline): MGHRA, YSYEKL. This CDR3 comprises 16 residues. The CDR3 DNA sequence: TGCGTCAGCAGCCAATTAAACTTGATCGCCTACAATGAGCAGTTCTTC. Residues: CVSSQLNLIAYNEQFF.

This clonotype was counted ten times or more. The chain carries TRBV28 and TRBJ2-2; TRBD1 might be the D (6 bases). The CDR3 is 14 amino acids. Germline-derived CDR1 and CDR2 are MDHEN and SYDVKM. V shed 7 bases and J shed 6 bases, with 15 bases lying between them. The CDR3 coding sequence is TGTGCCAGCACACCGGGACACCGATCCGGGGAGCTGTTTTTT. Amino acid sequence: CASTPGHRSGELFF.

Written as DNA, the CDR3 is TGTGCCATCAGTGACGGGGTAGTGGGTGGAAACACCATATATTTT. It yields the protein CAISDGVVGGNTIYF. The J gene is TRBJ1-3, the V gene TRBV10-3; D is uncertain. The germline CDR1 and CDR2 sequences are ENHRY and SYGVKD. V was trimmed by 3 bases and J by 3 bases, leaving 12 bases between them. This CDR3 region has 15 residues.

There are a few counts of this clonotype. This rearrangement joins TRBV7-8 to TRBJ1-4, with TRBD1 as a possible D gene (6 bases). The V end was cut by 0 bases, the J end by 6 bases, with 11 bases between. The CDR3 runs to 15 residues. Looked up from germline, CDR1 is SGHVS and CDR2 is FQNEAQ. CDR3 DNA sequence: TGTGCCAGCAGCTTAGCCTTGAGGGGGGATGAAAAACTGTTTTTT. Translated, it gives CASSLALRGDEKLFF.

The table lists this clonotype with many counts. This sequence joins TRBV28 and TRBJ2-5; D is perhaps TRBD2 (5 bases). Germline CDR1 is MDHEN and CDR2 is SYDVKM. This CDR3 contains 15 residues. The ends were cut back, 3 bases at V and 5 bases at J, with 16 bases in the middle. CDR3 protein: CASSFGPGLGETQYF. In nucleotides, the CDR3 is TGTGCCAGCAGTTTTGGGCCAGGACTTGGGGAGACCCAGTACTTC.

The sample holds many counts of this clonotype. This chain uses TRBV28 with TRBJ2-2; 9 bases map to TRBD1. From germline, CDR1 is MDHEN and CDR2 SYDVKM. The CDR3 totals 14 residues. V lost 8 bases and J lost 7; bases outside the gene matches: 8. CDR3 in amino acids: CASEEQGAIGELFF. CDR3 nucleotide sequence: TGTGCCAGCGAGGAACAGGGGGCGATCGGGGAGCTGTTTTTT.

This clonotype was observed many times. The J gene is TRBJ1-3, the V gene TRBV11-2; maybe TRBD1 (5 bases). The CDR3 covers 16 residues. V lost 1 base, J lost 0 bases, and 10 bases lay in between. The germline gives CDR1 SGHAT, CDR2 FQNNGV. CDR3 in amino acids: CASSLAGAHSGNTIYF. The CDR3 DNA reads as TGTGCCAGCAGCTTAGCCGGGGCCCACTCTGGAAACACCATATATTTT.

This clonotype appeared many times. The chain carries TRBV30 and TRBJ2-3; D gene ambiguous. The CDR3 length is 14 residues. The germline V gene encodes CDR1 GTSNPN and CDR2 SVGIG (reference sequence). V was pared by 3 bases and J by 2 bases, with 12 bases between. CDR3 protein: CAWSLGGYTDTQYF. In DNA, the CDR3 is TGTGCCTGGAGCTTGGGCGGCTACACAGATACGCAGTATTTT.

This clonotype has more than one count but fewer than ten. This sequence joins TRBV7-6 and TRBJ1-5; D unresolved. The V end was cut by 5 bases, the J end by 5 bases, with 10 bases between. Per germline, CDR1 SGHVS and CDR2 FNYEAQ. The CDR3 spans 13 residues. The CDR3 here is CASSADLDQPQHF. The CDR3 bases are TGTGCCAGCAGCGCCGACTTGGATCAGCCCCAGCATTTT.

In its sample, this clonotype was seen a few times. The CDR3 region has the DNA TGTGCCAGCAGCATTGACAGGGCCGCAGATACGCAGTATTTT. Translation gives CASSIDRAADTQYF. This chain uses TRBV7-9 with TRBJ2-3; the match to TRBD1 covers 7 bases. CDR1 SEHNR and CDR2 FQNEAQ come from the germline V gene (reference sequence). The CDR3 contains 14 residues. V was clipped by 5 bases and J by 4 bases; unmatched bases: 6.

This clonotype was counted ten times or more. The CDR3 region is CASSARAGRLFF. In DNA, the CDR3 is TGTGCCAGCAGTGCCCGGGCAGGGAGACTGTTTTTT. The gene calls are TRBV6-1 and TRBJ1-4, with D tentatively TRBD1 (5 bases). The CDR3 spans 12 residues. Germline V gives CDR1 MNHNS, CDR2 SASEGT. The V end lost 4 bases, the J end lost 13 bases, and 13 bases lay between the germline ends.

This chain uses TRBV19 with TRBJ2-3; D unclear. The CDR3 has 15 residues. V was pared by 1 base and J by 2 bases, with 10 bases between. The germline CDR1 and CDR2 sequences are LNHDA and SQIVND (reference sequence). CDR3 sequence (DNA): TGTGCCAGTAGTATAGCCGGACGGAACACAGATACGCAGTATTTT. This codes for CASSIAGRNTDTQYF.

This clonotype was counted many times. The chain links TRBV28 to TRBJ2-1; D is ambiguous. From germline, CDR1 is MDHEN and CDR2 SYDVKM. This CDR3 is 12 amino acids long. The ends were cut back, 0 bases at V and 6 bases at J, with 3 bases in the middle. CDR3 sequence (DNA): TGTGCCAGCAGTTTATGGGTCAATGAGCAGTTCTTC. It yields the protein CASSLWVNEQFF.

This clonotype was recorded many times. The chain is built from TRBV20-1 and TRBJ1-2; a weak D match, TRBD1 (5 bases). Germline-derived CDR1 and CDR2 are DFQATT and SNEGSKA (reference sequence). V was pared by 5 bases and J by 1 base, with 14 bases between. The CDR3 is made up of 14 amino acids. The CDR3 protein is CSASLGDVNYGYTF. DNA of the CDR3: TGCAGTGCTTCTCTCGGGGACGTTAACTATGGCTACACCTTC.

This chain connects TRBV15 to TRBJ1-6; D gene uncertain. V shed 3 bases and J shed 9 bases, with 9 bases lying between them. Germline CDR1 reads LNHNV; CDR2 reads YYDKDF (reference sequence). The CDR3 has 13 amino acids. CDR3 DNA: TGTGCCACCAGCAGGGACCAAAGTTCACCCCTCCACTTT. Protein product: CATSRDQSSPLHF.

Remarks on this clonotype: Possible read error: a much larger clone is one base away. The chain is built from TRBV12-3 or TRBV12-4 and TRBJ2-6; D remains ambiguous. There are 16 residues in the CDR3. The V and J ends lost 5 bases and 2 bases respectively, with 13 bases between them. The CDR3, as DNA: TGTGCCAGCAGTCGTGATACGTCTCCTGGGGCCAACGTCCTGACTTTC. It encodes CASSRDTSPGANVLTF.

This clonotype was picked up many times. The CDR3 DNA sequence: TGTGCCATCAGTGAGGGGGATTGGGCCCGGGGGCAGTACTTC. It yields the protein CAISEGDWARGQYF. The gene calls are TRBV10-3 and TRBJ2-7; D perhaps matches TRBD2 (5 bases). Germline V gene lookup returns CDR1 ENHRY and CDR2 SYGVKD. The ends were cut back, 2 bases at V and 9 bases at J, with 17 bases in the middle. This CDR3 is 14 amino acids long.

This clonotype was counted only a few times. The chain recombines TRBV15 with TRBJ2-3; 7 bases are a match to TRBD2. The V segment lost 0 bases and the J segment 3 bases; nucleotides outside the gene matches: 9. The CDR3 extends over 17 amino acids. Germline V lookup: CDR1 LNHNV, CDR2 YYDKDF (reference sequence). The CDR3 loop reads CATSRDSGGGGTDTQYF. CDR3 nucleotide sequence: TGTGCCACCAGCAGAGATTCCGGCGGGGGAGGAACAGATACGCAGTATTTT.

At least ten counts were recorded for this clonotype. DNA for the CDR3: TGTGCCAGCAGTTTAGACAGTTGGGGCGAGCAGTACTTC. As protein: CASSLDSWGEQYF. This chain joins TRBV12-3 or TRBV12-4 and TRBJ2-7; D uncertain. The CDR3 covers 13 residues. V lost 1 base and J 6 bases, leaving 10 bases between the germline ends.

This clonotype has more than one count but fewer than ten. The chain joins TRBV7-8 to TRBJ2-7; 9 bases map to TRBD1. The CDR3 loop spans 14 amino acids. Per the germline V gene, CDR1 is SGHVS and CDR2 is FQNEAQ. The junction had 7 bases not matched to a gene; V was cut back by 4 bases and J by 6 bases. DNA of the CDR3: TGTGCCAGCAGCTCGGGACAGGGAGGTTTCGAGCAGTACTTC. This gives the protein CASSSGQGGFEQYF.

This chain uses TRBV11-1 with TRBJ2-3; no clear D. V was trimmed by 1 base and J by 4 bases, leaving 9 bases between them. CDR1 is SGHAT and CDR2 is FQDESV in the germline V gene (reference sequence). This CDR3 is 14 amino acids long. This CDR3 is CASSLGPVPDTQYF. As DNA, the CDR3 is TGTGCCAGCAGCTTAGGGCCAGTACCAGATACGCAGTATTTT.

This rearrangement joins TRBV29-1 to TRBJ2-7; TRBD2 is a possible D gene (5 bases). V shed 6 bases and J shed 6 bases, with 21 bases lying between them. The germline V gene encodes CDR1 SQVTM and CDR2 ANQGSEA. The CDR3 has 14 residues. CDR3 sequence: CSVPSGRLEGEQYF. CDR3 nucleotides: TGCAGCGTACCTTCGGGGAGACTGGAAGGCGAGCAGTACTTC.

This clonotype was found many times. The chain joins TRBV3-1 to TRBJ2-5, with D possibly being TRBD1 (8 bases). Trimming removed 4 bases from V and 4 bases from J, with 16 bases in between. The CDR3 runs to 15 residues. Germline V gives CDR1 LGHDT, CDR2 YNNKEL (reference sequence). CDR3 sequence reads: CASSLGQGGAETQYF. The CDR3, as DNA: TGTGCCAGCAGCCTCGGACAGGGAGGGGCAGAGACCCAGTACTTC.

This clonotype was observed many times. The rearrangement links TRBV9 to TRBJ1-1; D unresolved. The CDR3 has 14 amino acids. Trimming took 3 bases from V and 3 from J, leaving 12 bases between them. Looked up from germline, CDR1 is SGDLS and CDR2 is YYNGEE. As DNA, the CDR3 is TGTGCCAGCAGCGATCCTGCGAGGTACACTGAAGCTTTCTTT. Its protein is CASSDPARYTEAFF.